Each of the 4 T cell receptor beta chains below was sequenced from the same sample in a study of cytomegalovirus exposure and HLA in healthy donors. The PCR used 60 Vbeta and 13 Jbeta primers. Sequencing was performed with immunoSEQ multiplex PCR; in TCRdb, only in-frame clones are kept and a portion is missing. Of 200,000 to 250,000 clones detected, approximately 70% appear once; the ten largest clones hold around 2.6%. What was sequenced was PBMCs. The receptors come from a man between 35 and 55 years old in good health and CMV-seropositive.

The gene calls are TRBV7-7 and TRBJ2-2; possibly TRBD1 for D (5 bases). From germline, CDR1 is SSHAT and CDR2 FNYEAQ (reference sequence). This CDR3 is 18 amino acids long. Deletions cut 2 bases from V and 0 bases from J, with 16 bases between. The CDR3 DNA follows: TGTGCCAGCAGCTTAAGCCGCATCAGGGTGCCGAACACCGGGGAGCTGTTTTTT. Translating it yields CASSLSRIRVPNTGELFF.

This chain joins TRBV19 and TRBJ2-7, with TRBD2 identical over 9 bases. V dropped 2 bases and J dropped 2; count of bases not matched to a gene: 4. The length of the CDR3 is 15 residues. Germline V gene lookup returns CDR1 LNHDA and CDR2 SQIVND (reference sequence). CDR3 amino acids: CASSISSGGTYEQYF. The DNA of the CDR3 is TGTGCCAGTAGTATATCCAGCGGGGGGACCTACGAGCAGTACTTC.

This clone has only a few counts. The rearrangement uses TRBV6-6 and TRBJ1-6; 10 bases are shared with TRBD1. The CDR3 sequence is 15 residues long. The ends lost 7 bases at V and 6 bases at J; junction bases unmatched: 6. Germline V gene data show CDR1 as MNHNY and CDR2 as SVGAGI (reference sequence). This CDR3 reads CASIDRGRINSPLHF. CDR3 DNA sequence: TGTGCCAGCATCGACAGGGGGCGAATTAATTCACCCCTCCACTTT.

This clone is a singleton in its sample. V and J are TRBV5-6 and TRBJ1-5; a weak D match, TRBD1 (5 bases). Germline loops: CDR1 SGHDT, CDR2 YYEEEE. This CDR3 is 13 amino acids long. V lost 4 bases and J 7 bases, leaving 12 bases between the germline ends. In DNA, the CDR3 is TGTGCCAGCAGCGGGGCCAAAGGGCAGCCCCAGCATTTT. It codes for CASSGAKGQPQHF.